This TCR beta chain was captured in a study of radiation and T cells in renal cell carcinoma. Study background: Nephrectomy followed 15 Gy stereotactic body radiation by 4 weeks. Study observations and caveats: From baseline, blood top tumor clonotypes peaked at 2 weeks post-radiation.

Repertoires were generated with immunoSEQ multiplex PCR, while TCRdb's copy carries only in-frame clones and drops some. The table has roughly 130,000 clones, approximately 90% seen once. As to time point: blood 2 weeks post-SBRT. The treatment: 15 Gy SBRT to primary tumor, nephrectomy 4 weeks later. Trimming removed 4 bases from V and 2 bases from J; junction bases left unmatched: 7. CDR1 is MGHRA, CDR2 YSYEKL, per germline. The CDR3 has 15 residues. This clone was seen just once. Antigen unknown. The sequence was obtained from a woman between 65 and 79 years old with renal cell carcinoma. The source material was blood, sampled from a patient whose treatment included radiotherapy and nephrectomy. The V and J genes are TRBV4-1 and TRBJ1-1, with TRBD1 matching 7 bases. The CDR3 here is CASSPLDRINTEAFF. Here the CDR3 DNA reads TGCGCCAGCAGCCCATTGGACAGGATTAACACTGAAGCTTTCTTT.